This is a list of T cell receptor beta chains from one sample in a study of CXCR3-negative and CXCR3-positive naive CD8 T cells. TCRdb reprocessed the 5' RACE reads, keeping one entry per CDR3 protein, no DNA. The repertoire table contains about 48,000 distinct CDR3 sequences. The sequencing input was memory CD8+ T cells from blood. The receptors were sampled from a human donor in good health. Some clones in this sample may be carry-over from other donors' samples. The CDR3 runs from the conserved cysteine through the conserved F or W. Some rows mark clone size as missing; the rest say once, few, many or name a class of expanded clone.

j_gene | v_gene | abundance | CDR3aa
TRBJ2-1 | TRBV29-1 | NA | CSVEDGVAGANYNEQFF
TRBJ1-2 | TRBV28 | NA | CASSLWGELSGYTF
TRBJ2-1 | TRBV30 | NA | CAGRDRAYNEQFF
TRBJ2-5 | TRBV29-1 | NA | CSVELAGGQETQYF
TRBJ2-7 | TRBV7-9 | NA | CAVDFLSYEQYF
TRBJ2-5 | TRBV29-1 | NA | CSARGAHQETQYF
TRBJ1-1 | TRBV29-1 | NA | CSVEMGGWRTEAFF
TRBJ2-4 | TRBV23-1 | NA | CASSPSRDMLSRPKNIQYF
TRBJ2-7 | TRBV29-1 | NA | CSVVGLRAAAYEQYF
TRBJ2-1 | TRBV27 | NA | CASSPGFPYEQFF
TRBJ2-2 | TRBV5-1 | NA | CASSSYRVSGELFF
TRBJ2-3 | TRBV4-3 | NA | CASSQYTGVSDTQYF
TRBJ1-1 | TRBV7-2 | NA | CASSLIGYRNTEAFF
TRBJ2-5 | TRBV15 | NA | CATSRGEGPPETQYF
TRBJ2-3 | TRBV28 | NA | CASSFTGGTDTQYF
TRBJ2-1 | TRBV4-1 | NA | CASSQPSGASYNEQFF
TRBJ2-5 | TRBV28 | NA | CASSLYYGRQGDQETQYF
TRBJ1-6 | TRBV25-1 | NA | CASGRSSYNSPLHF
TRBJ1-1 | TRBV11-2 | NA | CASSLEWETEAFF
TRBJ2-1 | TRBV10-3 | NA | CAPPAARYNEQFF
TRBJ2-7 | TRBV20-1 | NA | CSARDQGSARVSEQYF
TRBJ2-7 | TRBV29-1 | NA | CSVEDASRATYEQYF
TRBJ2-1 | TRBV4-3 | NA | CASSPGQGQAGLYNEQFF
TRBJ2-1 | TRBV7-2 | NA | CASSPGFGGGNEQFF
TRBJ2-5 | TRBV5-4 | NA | CASSLRGDASDQYF
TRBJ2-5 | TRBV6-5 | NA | CASSSPWGEQETQYF
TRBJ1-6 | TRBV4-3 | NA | CASSQEWTGAPSSYNSPLHF
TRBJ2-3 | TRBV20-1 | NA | CSARAGEVWGGGPTDTQYF
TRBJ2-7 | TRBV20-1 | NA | CSARGTRNNYEQYF
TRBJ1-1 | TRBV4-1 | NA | CASSQVFTDDMNTEAFF
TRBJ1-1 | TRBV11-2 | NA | CASSSRLIQATEAFF
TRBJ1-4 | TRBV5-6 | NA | CASSPGTRNEKLFF
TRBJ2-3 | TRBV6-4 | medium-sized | CASSDRAASTDTQYF
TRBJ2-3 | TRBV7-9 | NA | CASSILSPQVAGEGTDTQYF
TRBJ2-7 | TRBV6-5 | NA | CASGPRGTYEQYF
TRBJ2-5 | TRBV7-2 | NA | CASSSGILMDQETQYF
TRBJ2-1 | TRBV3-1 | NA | CASSPSGGLAANNEQFF
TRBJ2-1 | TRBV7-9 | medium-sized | CASSPQGDGGAYNEQFF
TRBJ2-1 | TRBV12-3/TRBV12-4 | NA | CASSFPNNEQFF
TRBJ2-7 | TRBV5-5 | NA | CASSQGPVGAGNEQYF
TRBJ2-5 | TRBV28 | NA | CASSERLAGGETQYF